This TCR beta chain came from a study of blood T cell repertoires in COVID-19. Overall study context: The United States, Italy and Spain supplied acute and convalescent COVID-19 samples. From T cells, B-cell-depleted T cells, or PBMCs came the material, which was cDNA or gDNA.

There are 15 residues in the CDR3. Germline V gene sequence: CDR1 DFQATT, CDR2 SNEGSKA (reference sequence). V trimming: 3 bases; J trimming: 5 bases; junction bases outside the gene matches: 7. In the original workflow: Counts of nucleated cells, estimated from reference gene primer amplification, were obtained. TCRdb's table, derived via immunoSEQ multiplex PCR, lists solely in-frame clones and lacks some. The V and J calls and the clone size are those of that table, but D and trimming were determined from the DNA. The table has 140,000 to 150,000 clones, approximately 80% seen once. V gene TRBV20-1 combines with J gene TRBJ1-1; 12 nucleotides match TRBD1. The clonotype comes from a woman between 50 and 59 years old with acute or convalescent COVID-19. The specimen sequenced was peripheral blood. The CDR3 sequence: CSASWGQGAGTEAFF. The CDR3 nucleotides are TGCAGTGCTAGTTGGGGACAGGGGGCCGGGACTGAAGCTTTCTTT.